Listed here are 7 T cell receptor beta chains from one sample, sequenced in a study of blood T cell repertoires in COVID-19. Method: immunoSEQ multiplex PCR; TCRdb's copy keeps in-frame clones and lacks some. The table has roughly 160,000 clones, around four fifths seen once. Sequenced input: peripheral blood. The receptor source for this set is an elderly woman with acute or convalescent COVID-19.

The chain joins TRBV18 to TRBJ1-4; unclear D gene. The CDR3 sequence is 11 residues long. CDR1 KGHSH and CDR2 LQKENI come from the germline V gene. Trimming left V 8 bases short and J 4 bases short, with 5 bases between. The CDR3 here is CASELNEKLFF. CDR3 nucleotide sequence: TGTGCCAGCGAGCTTAATGAAAAACTGTTTTTT. Full variable domain (remainder filled in from reference TRBV18 and TRBJ1-4): NAGVMQNPRHLVRRRGQEARLRCSPMKGHSHVYWYRQLPEEGLKFMVYLQKENIIDESGMPKERFSAEFPKEGPSILRIQQVVRGDSAAYFCASELNEKLFFGSGTQLSVL.

This chain connects TRBV7-6 to TRBJ1-2; 9 nucleotides match TRBD1. This CDR3 comprises 17 residues. In germline, CDR1 is SGHVS, CDR2 FNYEAQ. With V trimmed by 5 bases and J by 8 bases, 18 bases remained unmatched. CDR3 residues: CASSARAAGQGVRGYTF. The CDR3 DNA sequence: TGTGCCAGCAGCGCTAGAGCCGCGGGACAGGGAGTACGGGGCTACACCTTC.

The chain has TRBV19 and TRBJ2-1; 8 nucleotides line up with TRBD2. Germline trimming cut 3 bases from V and 5 bases from J; bases unmatched to any gene: 6. In germline, CDR1 is LNHDA, CDR2 SQIVND (reference sequence). The CDR3 has 15 residues. CDR3 amino acids: CASSIKAGENNEQFF. The CDR3 bases are TGTGCCAGTAGTATCAAAGCGGGGGAGAACAATGAGCAGTTCTTC.

The J gene is TRBJ2-5, the V gene TRBV5-1; D is possibly TRBD1 (9 bases). V shed 3 bases and J shed 4 bases, with 16 bases lying between them. This CDR3 spans 15 amino acids. Germline V gene sequence: CDR1 SGHRS, CDR2 YFSETQ. CDR3 loop: CASSSGGTGRETQYF. CDR3 nucleotide sequence: TGCGCCAGCAGCTCGGGGGGGACAGGGCGAGAGACCCAGTACTTC.

The J gene is TRBJ1-1, the V gene TRBV19, with D unclear. Germline V gives CDR1 LNHDA, CDR2 SQIVND (reference sequence). This CDR3 comprises 14 residues. The V and J ends lost 3 bases and 0 bases respectively, with 8 bases between them. CDR3 DNA: TGTGCCAGTAGTATGAGGGCAATGAACACTGAAGCTTTCTTT. Amino acids: CASSMRAMNTEAFF.

The rearrangement uses TRBV27 and TRBJ1-1, with D hard to call. V was pared by 2 bases and J by 0 bases, with 7 bases between. Germline V gene data show CDR1 as MNHEY and CDR2 as SMNVEV (reference sequence). There are 14 residues in the CDR3. The chain's CDR3 is CASSLEGMNTEAFF. The DNA for the CDR3 is TGTGCCAGCAGTTTAGAGGGCATGAACACTGAAGCTTTCTTT.

The V and J genes are TRBV28 and TRBJ2-7; 9 nucleotides agree with TRBD1. Per the germline V gene, CDR1 is MDHEN and CDR2 is SYDVKM. V trimming: 3 bases; J trimming: 5 bases; junction bases outside the gene matches: 11. The CDR3 totals 16 residues. CDR3 region: CASSFLIGQGSNEQYF. CDR3 DNA: TGTGCCAGCAGTTTCCTCATCGGACAGGGGTCGAACGAGCAGTACTTC.